The 25 T cell receptor beta chains in this list originate from one sample, sequenced in a study of blood T cells in healthy people across ages. A second PCR of 7 to 11 cycles used a sample-barcoded 5' primer and a J-beta primer mix. TCRdb passed the 5' RACE reads through MiXCR, listing each CDR3 protein once. Of 650,000 to 700,000 distinct CDR3 sequences in the sample, 32% were seen once. The sequencing input was blood. The source is an elderly woman in good health.

As for this clonotype: Just one base apart from a much larger clone, this may be a read error. This chain connects TRBV6-5 to TRBJ2-5; D is undetermined. Germline V CDR1 and CDR2: MNHEY, SVGAGI. V was cut by 6 bases and J by 11 bases, with 22 bases left in between. The CDR3 sequence is 14 residues long. Here the CDR3 DNA reads TGTGCCAGCAGCCTGGGTCTGCGAGACAATGAGCAGTACTTC. It encodes CASSLGLRDNEQYF.

There are many counts of this clonotype. The V call is TRBV20-1, the J call TRBJ2-1, with 13 bases identical to TRBD2. The V segment lost 3 bases and the J segment 0 bases; nucleotides outside the gene matches: 2. Germline V CDR1 and CDR2: DFQATT, SNEGSKA (reference sequence). This CDR3 comprises 16 residues. The CDR3 DNA reads as TGCAGTGCTAGCGGACTAGCGGGGGACTCCTACAATGAGCAGTTCTTC. Translation gives CSASGLAGDSYNEQFF.

J is TRBJ1-2 and V is TRBV20-1, with TRBD1 as a possible D gene (6 bases). The CDR3 runs to 11 residues. CDR1 and CDR2 from the germline V gene are DFQATT and SNEGSKA (reference sequence). Trimming took off 6 bases at V and 7 bases at J, with 12 bases between the two ends. The CDR3: CSATQGGGYTF. The CDR3, as DNA: TGCAGTGCGACACAGGGTGGTGGCTACACCTTC.

There are many counts of this clonotype. The chain is built from TRBV20-1 and TRBJ1-2; 9 bases fit TRBD1. The CDR3 extends over 13 amino acids. With V trimmed by 6 bases and J by 8 bases, 10 bases remained unmatched. From germline, CDR1 is DFQATT and CDR2 SNEGSKA (reference sequence). DNA of the CDR3: TGCAGTGCGCCCATGGGGGACAGGGACGGCTACACCTTC. It yields the protein CSAPMGDRDGYTF.

This rearrangement joins TRBV20-1 to TRBJ1-5, with 9 bases aligning to TRBD1. V lost 5 bases, J lost 3 bases, and 8 bases stayed unmatched. CDR3 size: 15 residues. CDR1 and CDR2 from the germline V gene are DFQATT and SNEGSKA (reference sequence). CDR3 nucleotides: TGCAGTGCTGGGAGGACAGGGGTTCTCAATCAGCCCCAGCATTTT. It codes for CSAGRTGVLNQPQHF.

This clonotype was seen repeatedly, ten times or more. J is TRBJ1-4 and V is TRBV7-9; no definite D call. V was cut by 5 bases and J by 8 bases, with 15 bases left in between. This CDR3 has 14 residues. Per germline, CDR1 SEHNR and CDR2 FQNEAQ (reference sequence). The CDR3 DNA sequence: TGTGCCAGCAGCCGGACCGATCGTAGGGAAAAACTGTTTTTT. Amino acids: CASSRTDRREKLFF.

The chain recombines TRBV9 with TRBJ1-1; D remains unclear. This CDR3 is 15 amino acids long. Trimming pared 3 bases from V and 0 bases from J, leaving 12 bases between. Germline values: CDR1 SGDLS, CDR2 YYNGEE. As DNA, the CDR3 is TGTGCCAGCAGCGAACAAATTGGCCTGAACACTGAAGCTTTCTTT. This translates into CASSEQIGLNTEAFF.

In its sample, this clonotype was seen many times. J is TRBJ2-3 and V is TRBV4-1; TRBD1 matches at 9 bases. CDR3 length: 21 residues. The V gene's germline CDR1 is MGHRA and CDR2 YSYEKL. V was pared by 3 bases and J by 3 bases, with 22 bases of the junction left unmatched. CDR3 region: CASSHSNRDRDHGFGTDTQYF. The DNA for the CDR3 is TGCGCCAGCAGCCACTCGAACCGGGACAGGGATCATGGTTTCGGTACAGATACGCAGTATTTT.

This sequence joins TRBV20-1 and TRBJ2-7; 7 bases fit TRBD1. The CDR3 is made up of 14 amino acids. From germline, CDR1 is DFQATT and CDR2 SNEGSKA (reference sequence). Trimming took 5 bases from V and 5 from J; bases not matched to a gene: 12. DNA of the CDR3: TGCAGTGCTGGGGACGGGACAGATCGCCACGAGCAGTACTTC. Its protein is CSAGDGTDRHEQYF.

The V and J genes are TRBV12-5 and TRBJ2-7, with 7 bases lining up with TRBD2. The CDR3 covers 13 residues. Germline CDR1 and CDR2: LGHNT and FRNRAP. CDR3 DNA sequence: TGTGCCGACACGGGGGGTGCCCCCTACGAGCAGTACTTC. Encoded protein: CADTGGAPYEQYF.

This clonotype was counted at least ten times. The rearrangement uses TRBV6-2 or TRBV6-3 and TRBJ1-5; D unclear. CDR3 length: 12 residues. Germline V lookup: CDR1 MNHEY, CDR2 SVGEGT. The V gene lost 6 bases and the J gene lost 5 bases, with 8 bases spanning the gap. Here the CDR3 DNA reads TGTGCCAGCAGAAGACCGGATCAGCCCCAGCATTTT. Amino acids: CASRRPDQPQHF.

This clonotype was picked up many times. V is TRBV3-1 and J is TRBJ2-3, with 14 bases aligning to TRBD2. Germline V gene lookup returns CDR1 LGHDT and CDR2 YNNKEL (reference sequence). The CDR3 is 13 residues long. Trimming took 3 bases from V and 11 from J; bases not matched to a gene: 1. Written as DNA, the CDR3 is TGTGCCAGCAGCCAGGGACTAGCGGGGGAGCAGTATTTT. This translates into CASSQGLAGEQYF.

Remarks on this clonotype: It may be a read error: a sequence one base away is much more abundant. The CDR3 carries no conserved terminal phenylalanine or tryptophan, so it likely arises from a read error. The gene calls are TRBV19 and TRBJ2-4, with TRBD1 matching over 9 bases. The last part of the DNA fits TRBJ2-7 better; the J call may be wrong. The CDR3 extends over 15 amino acids. The germline gives CDR1 LNHDA, CDR2 SQIVND (reference sequence). The CDR3 spells CASSKGQGSHHEQYY. CDR3 DNA sequence: TGTGCCAGTAGTAAAGGACAGGGGAGTCACCACGAGCAGTACTAC.

In the case of this clonotype: A much larger clone differs from this one at a single base, so this may be a read error. The CDR3 nucleotides read TGTGCCTGCAGCCCCCAACCTAGCGGTATGGATACGCAGTATTTT. It translates to CACSPQPSGMDTQYF. The chain recombines TRBV7-3 with TRBJ2-3, with 7 nucleotides matching TRBD2. Per germline, CDR1 SGHTA and CDR2 FQGTGA. The CDR3 is 15 amino acids.

This clonotype was detected many times. The V gene is TRBV5-1, the J gene TRBJ1-2; 9 nucleotides line up with TRBD1. Trimming removed 0 bases from V and 7 bases from J; junction bases left unmatched: 7. CDR3 length equals 15 residues. Germline assignment: CDR1 SGHRS and CDR2 YFSETQ. CDR3 nucleotide sequence: TGCGCCAGCAGCTTGGAGGGGACAGGGCTCAGTGGCTACACCTTC. It yields the protein CASSLEGTGLSGYTF.

This chain connects TRBV10-3 to TRBJ1-1; no clear D. V lost 4 bases and J lost 1, with 7 bases in between. Germline values: CDR1 ENHRY, CDR2 SYGVKD. The CDR3 length is 13 residues. The CDR3, as DNA: TGTGCCATCAGTGGGTCACCGAACACTGAAGCTTTCTTT. This sequence encodes CAISGSPNTEAFF.

The table lists this clonotype with a few counts. The chain joins TRBV28 to TRBJ1-5; D is uncertain. Germline V lookup: CDR1 MDHEN, CDR2 SYDVKM. With 11 bases removed from V and 0 bases from J, the gap between germline ends came to 8 bases. The CDR3 loop spans 12 amino acids. The CDR3 coding sequence is TGTGCCGGAGGGAGTAGCAATCAGCCCCAGCATTTT. Amino acids: CAGGSSNQPQHF.

Regarding this clonotype: A much larger clone differs from this one at a single base, so this may be a read error. This sequence joins TRBV6-6 and TRBJ2-1; D is unresolved. The J call is doubtful: the DNA matches TRBJ2-7 better. The CDR3 consists of 15 residues. Germline V gene sequence: CDR1 MNHNY, CDR2 SVGAGI (reference sequence). The CDR3 region has the DNA TGTGCCAGCAGTTGGGCGAGGACCTCCTACAATGAGCAGTACTTC. As protein: CASSWARTSYNEQYF.

This chain links TRBV5-1 with TRBJ1-2; tentatively, D is TRBD1 (5 bases). The germline gives CDR1 SGHRS, CDR2 YFSETQ. V shed 0 bases and J shed 2 bases, with 11 bases lying between them. CDR3 length: 15 amino acids. CDR3 loop: CASSLGVTGNYGYTF. DNA of the CDR3: TGCGCCAGCAGCTTGGGCGTAACAGGAAACTATGGCTACACCTTC. Combining the CDR3 with reference TRBV5-1 and TRBJ1-2 gives the whole variable domain KAGVTQTPRYLIKTRGQQVTLSCSPISGHRSVSWYQQTPGQGLQFLFEYFSETQRNKGNFPGRFSGRQFSNSRSEMNVSTLELGDSALYLCASSLGVTGNYGYTFGSGTRLTVV.

The chain links TRBV30 to TRBJ2-7; 9 bases fit TRBD1. The germline V gene has CDR1 GTSNPN and CDR2 SVGIG (reference sequence). The CDR3 contains 12 residues. V shed 2 bases, J shed 10 bases, and the junction held 6 bases outside the gene matches. The CDR3, as DNA: TGTGCCTGGAGTCCAACAGGGGGCGGACAGTACTTC. Translating gives CAWSPTGGGQYF.

In its sample, this clonotype was seen many times. This chain joins TRBV2 and TRBJ1-5, with TRBD1 identical over 7 bases. This CDR3 is built from 15 residues. Germline CDR1 reads SNHLY; CDR2 reads FYNNEI. J gave up 6 bases and V 2 bases, and 7 bases lay outside the gene matches. In DNA, the CDR3 is TGTGCCAGCAGTGAATCGACAGGGCTGAGTCAGCCCCAGCATTTT. Translated, it gives CASSESTGLSQPQHF.

The sample holds many counts of this clonotype. The V gene is TRBV12-3 or TRBV12-4, the J gene TRBJ2-3; 10 bases align to TRBD2. V was pared by 6 bases and J by 2 bases, with 5 bases of the junction left unmatched. The CDR3 has 15 amino acids. The chain's CDR3 is CASSLLAGYTDTQYF. Written as DNA, the CDR3 is TGTGCCAGCAGCCTACTAGCGGGGTACACAGATACGCAGTATTTT.

The J gene is TRBJ1-1, the V gene TRBV5-1; D is perhaps TRBD1 (6 bases). The V and J ends lost 0 bases and 4 bases respectively, with 13 bases between them. Germline loops: CDR1 SGHRS, CDR2 YFSETQ. This CDR3 is 15 amino acids long. As DNA, the CDR3 is TGCGCCAGCAGCTTGGTGCCGGGGGCGGGCACTGAAGCTTTCTTT. Its protein is CASSLVPGAGTEAFF. The full variable domain, rest sourced from reference TRBV5-1 and TRBJ1-1, is KAGVTQTPRYLIKTRGQQVTLSCSPISGHRSVSWYQQTPGQGLQFLFEYFSETQRNKGNFPGRFSGRQFSNSRSEMNVSTLELGDSALYLCASSLVPGAGTEAFFGQGTRLTVV.

In this sample, this clonotype turned up many times. V and J are TRBV7-3 and TRBJ1-2, with D possibly TRBD1 on 5 matching bases. The length of the CDR3 is 12 residues. Trimming took off 4 bases at V and 8 bases at J, with 11 bases between the two ends. Per the germline V gene, CDR1 is SGHTA and CDR2 is FQGTGA. The CDR3 loop is CASSSSRGGYTF. The DNA for the CDR3 is TGTGCCAGCAGCTCATCCCGGGGGGGCTACACCTTC.

V gene TRBV7-9 combines with J gene TRBJ2-1; 13 bases are a match to TRBD2. With V trimmed by 1 base and J by 5 bases, 8 bases remained unmatched. Looked up from germline, CDR1 is SEHNR and CDR2 is FQNEAQ (reference sequence). The CDR3 extends over 18 amino acids. CDR3 sequence reads: CASSLGPGLAGSDNEQFF. CDR3 nucleotides: TGTGCCAGCAGCTTAGGCCCGGGACTAGCGGGAAGTGACAATGAGCAGTTCTTC. Full variable domain (outside the CDR3, taken from reference TRBV7-9 and TRBJ2-1): DTGVSQNPRHKITKRGQNVTFRCDPISEHNRLYWYRQTLGQGPEFLTYFQNEAQLEKSRLLSDRFSAERPKGSFSTLEIQRTEQGDSAMYLCASSLGPGLAGSDNEQFFGPGTRLTVL.